Listed here are 17 T cell receptor beta chains from one sample, sequenced in a study of T cells in Graves' hyperthyroidism and ophthalmopathy (dated by TCRdb to the late 2010s). Library preparation was by multiplex PCR. Reads for this sample came from an Illumina HiSeq 2000. TCR beta CDR3 regions were amplified from RNA transcripts. The first round of RT-PCR for the TCR CDR3 was performed with the HTBI primer set and the Qiagen OneStep RT-PCR kit. In TCRdb, the public reads were trimmed at Q25 with fastp and aligned with MiXCR, with productive beta chains retained. Each entry merges the rows of one CDR3 protein and shows their most common DNA and genes. The sample records over 150,000 distinct CDR3 sequences, less than 20% of which are singletons. The ten biggest clones cover roughly 50% of the sample. Sequenced sample: blood. These receptor sequences come from a woman aged 45-65 years with Graves' hyperthyroidism.

The sample holds many counts of this clonotype. The J gene is TRBJ2-7, the V gene TRBV15; D gene uncertain. Germline CDR1 and CDR2: LNHNV and YYDKDF (reference sequence). The V gene lost 4 bases and the J gene lost 3 bases, with 10 bases spanning the gap. The CDR3 loop spans 13 amino acids. The CDR3 sequence: CATSKDVHYEQYF. The CDR3 DNA reads as TGTGCCACCAGCAAGGACGTTCACTACGAGCAGTACTTC.

This clonotype was picked up a small number of times. V usage is TRBV28 and J usage is TRBJ2-7; D is undetermined. Looked up from germline, CDR1 is MDHEN and CDR2 is SYDVKM. The V and J ends lost 4 bases and 2 bases respectively, with 12 bases between them. This CDR3 region has 14 residues. In DNA form, the CDR3 reads TGTGCCAGCAGTTCGGGCCTCTCAACCTACGAGCAGTACTTC. Amino acids: CASSSGLSTYEQYF.

This clonotype was detected many times. The J gene is TRBJ1-1, the V gene TRBV10-1, with D unresolved. Trimming shortened V by 4 bases and J by 0 bases, and 9 bases separated the two germline ends. Germline-derived CDR1 and CDR2 are WNHNN and SYGVQD (reference sequence). This CDR3 region has 14 residues. The CDR3 nucleotides read TGCGCCAGCAGTGCGGGTGGTTTGAACACTGAAGCTTTCTTT. This encodes CASSAGGLNTEAFF.

There are many counts of this clonotype. This chain joins TRBV6-1 and TRBJ1-1, with D maybe TRBD1 (5 bases). The V end lost 8 bases, the J end lost 0 bases, and 13 bases lay between the germline ends. The CDR3 contains 14 residues. Per germline, CDR1 MNHNS and CDR2 SASEGT. CDR3 amino acids: CASGRLDMNTEAFF. The CDR3 nucleotides read TGTGCCAGCGGACGGTTGGACATGAACACTGAAGCTTTCTTT.

At least ten counts were recorded for this clonotype. The genes are TRBV30 and TRBJ1-5, with TRBD1 matching 11 bases. The length of the CDR3 is 17 residues. Trimming took 2 bases from V and 0 from J; bases not matched to a gene: 6. Germline V gene data show CDR1 as GTSNPN and CDR2 as SVGIG (reference sequence). The CDR3 nucleotides are TGTGCCTGGAGTCGGAGGACAGGGGGCATTAGCAATCAGCCCCAGCATTTT. Its translation: CAWSRRTGGISNQPQHF.

At least ten counts were recorded for this clonotype. The CDR3 nucleotides read TGTGCCAGCAGCTTCAGGACAGGGAAGGGCCAGCCCCAGCATTTT. This sequence encodes CASSFRTGKGQPQHF. The chain joins TRBV13 to TRBJ1-5, with 8 bases that match TRBD1. The CDR3 consists of 15 residues. V lost 3 bases, J lost 7 bases, and 8 bases stayed unmatched. CDR1 and CDR2 (germline): PRHDT, FYEKMQ (reference sequence).

The CDR3 nucleotides are TGTGCCTGGGGACGGGGACAGGGGGCCCATGGCTACACCTTC. This gives the protein CAWGRGQGAHGYTF. V gene TRBV30 combines with J gene TRBJ1-2, with 12 positions matching TRBD1. CDR1 and CDR2 (germline): GTSNPN, SVGIG (reference sequence). Trimming took 5 bases from V and 6 from J; bases not matched to a gene: 7. The CDR3 is 14 amino acids.

This clonotype was observed a few times. V usage is TRBV6-5 and J usage is TRBJ1-4; maybe TRBD1 (5 bases). The ends were cut back, 2 bases at V and 0 bases at J, with 16 bases in the middle. The germline gives CDR1 MNHEY, CDR2 SVGAGI. The CDR3 consists of 18 residues. Written as DNA, the CDR3 is TGTGCCAGCAGTTACCCTGACAGCCTCTTTGCAACTAATGAAAAACTGTTTTTT. It is translated as CASSYPDSLFATNEKLFF.

V usage is TRBV9 and J usage is TRBJ2-1; TRBD2 matches 8 bases. Germline CDR1 SGDLS, CDR2 YYNGEE. The CDR3 runs 15 residues. V lost 0 bases to trimming and J lost 7 bases; unmatched junction nucleotides: 6. CDR3 in amino acids: CASSVGSGRANEQFF. As DNA, the CDR3 is TGTGCCAGCAGCGTAGGCAGCGGGAGAGCAAATGAGCAGTTCTTC.

The table lists this clonotype with many counts. This rearrangement joins TRBV27 to TRBJ1-1; 10 bases agree with TRBD1. This CDR3 contains 15 residues. The germline V gene has CDR1 MNHEY and CDR2 SMNVEV (reference sequence). The V segment lost 7 bases and the J segment 6 bases; nucleotides outside the gene matches: 11. CDR3 sequence (DNA): TGTGCCAGCACCGACCCAAGACAGGGGGCACCTGAAGCTTTCTTT. It codes for CASTDPRQGAPEAFF.

This sequence joins TRBV7-2 and TRBJ2-7, with TRBD2 matching over 7 bases. The CDR3 contains 15 residues. Germline V lookup: CDR1 SGHTA, CDR2 FQGNSA. With V trimmed by 5 bases and J by 0 bases, 7 bases remained unmatched. The CDR3 reads CASSLATSVSYEQYF. The CDR3 region has the DNA TGTGCCAGCAGCCTCGCCACTAGCGTCTCCTACGAGCAGTACTTC.

This clonotype was observed a few times. CDR3 residues: CASSYGGSADTQYF. The CDR3 DNA is TGTGCCAGCAGTTACGGTGGGTCGGCAGATACGCAGTATTTT. The J gene is TRBJ2-3, the V gene TRBV6-6; D is undetermined. Germline lookup yields CDR1 MNHNY and CDR2 SVGAGI (reference sequence). Between the trimmed V and J ends, which lost 2 bases and 4 bases, there was a span of 10 bases. The CDR3 totals 14 residues.

The rearrangement links TRBV7-8 to TRBJ2-7, with 13 bases that match TRBD2. Germline V gives CDR1 SGHVS, CDR2 FQNEAQ. Trimming removed 5 bases from V and 7 bases from J; junction bases left unmatched: 11. The length of the CDR3 is 16 residues. The CDR3 DNA sequence: TGTGCCAGCAGCAATACCGGACTAGCGGGAGTGAGGGAGCAGTACTTC. It codes for CASSNTGLAGVREQYF.

This clonotype was counted only a few times. This CDR3 is CASSQDSMLRRGSEKLFF. The DNA of the CDR3 is TGTGCCAGCAGCCAAGATAGCATGTTAAGGCGAGGGAGTGAAAAACTGTTTTTT. J is TRBJ1-4 and V is TRBV4-2; no clear D gene. Trimming left V 0 bases short and J 7 bases short, with 21 bases between. The CDR3 is 18 residues long. Germline assignment: CDR1 LGHNA and CDR2 YNFKEQ.

Many counts were recorded for this clonotype. This rearrangement joins TRBV11-3 to TRBJ2-1; 8 bases align to TRBD2. V shed 5 bases, J shed 4 bases, and the junction held 10 bases outside the gene matches. This CDR3 contains 16 residues. The germline gives CDR1 SGHNT, CDR2 YENEEA. CDR3 nucleotide sequence: TGTGCCAGCAGCACCCATTCGAGCGGGGGTTACAATGAGCAGTTCTTC. It specifies CASSTHSSGGYNEQFF.

The chain is built from TRBV6-1 and TRBJ2-3, with D possibly matching TRBD2 (6 bases). The V gene's germline CDR1 is MNHNS and CDR2 SASEGT. This CDR3 region has 14 residues. V shed 10 bases and J shed 0 bases, with 14 bases lying between them. CDR3 in DNA: TGTGCCACCACCTCCGGGACTAGCACAGATACGCAGTATTTT. Protein: CATTSGTSTDTQYF.

The chain combines TRBV28 with TRBJ1-6, with D perhaps TRBD1 (5 bases). This CDR3 contains 12 residues. The V end was cut by 10 bases, the J end by 7 bases, with 11 bases between. CDR1 is MDHEN and CDR2 is SYDVKM in the germline V gene. The CDR3 reads CAIRGENSPLHF. CDR3 DNA sequence: TGTGCCATCAGAGGGGAGAATTCACCCCTCCACTTT.